The next 21 T cell receptor beta chains were all read from a single sample in a study of metastatic and nonmetastatic thyroid tumors. TCRdb re-called the PCR reads via MiXCR. The sample yields about 40,000 clones, 15% to 20% seen once. All patients were treatment-naive before thyroid surgery. The sequencing sample was made of blood. The receptor source for this set is a female donor with papillary thyroid cancer or a benign thyroid nodule (not recorded which). Some clones in this sample may be carry-over from other donors' samples.

As regards this clone: The same CDR3 also results from other DNA sequences found in this sample. The chain employs TRBV29-1 and TRBJ2-3, with 7 positions matching TRBD2. Germline V gives CDR1 SQVTM, CDR2 ANQGSEA. J lost 1 base, V lost 3 bases, and 4 bases had no gene match. The CDR3 totals 14 residues. The CDR3 loop reads CSVDGAGGTDTQYF. The CDR3 bases are TGCAGCGTTGACGGTGCGGGGGGCACAGATACGCAGTATTTT.

This chain joins TRBV7-3 and TRBJ1-5; no reliable D call. The germline gives CDR1 SGHTA, CDR2 FQGTGA. This CDR3 has 19 amino acids. V shed 6 bases and J shed 3 bases, with 27 bases lying between them. The CDR3 reads CASRLSSRDMGSLNQPQHF. The DNA of the CDR3 is TGTGCCAGCAGATTATCGTCCCGAGACATGGGTAGCCTCAATCAGCCCCAGCATTTT.

Ten or more counts support this clone. The chain has TRBV20-1 and TRBJ2-1, with D possibly being TRBD2 (5 bases). Germline V gene lookup returns CDR1 DFQATT and CDR2 SNEGSKA (reference sequence). There are 11 residues in the CDR3. The ends were cut back, 3 bases at V and 9 bases at J, with 9 bases in the middle. The CDR3 DNA is TGCAGTGCTAGGCGGGCCCGTGAGCAGTTCTTC. This translates into CSARRAREQFF.

This clone has more than one count but fewer than ten. V and J are TRBV28 and TRBJ2-2, with 7 bases aligning to TRBD1. The CDR3 is made up of 14 amino acids. Germline V gives CDR1 MDHEN, CDR2 SYDVKM. The J segment lost 4 bases and the V segment lost 6 bases, leaving 5 bases of the junction unmatched. The CDR3 here is CASRLGQVTGELFF. In DNA, the CDR3 is TGTGCCAGCAGACTAGGACAGGTCACCGGGGAGCTGTTTTTT.

The table lists this clone with many counts. The V and J genes are TRBV18 and TRBJ2-7, with a weak D call TRBD2 (6 bases). CDR1 KGHSH and CDR2 LQKENI come from the germline V gene. The CDR3 spans 13 residues. The V gene lost 3 bases and the J gene lost 2 bases, with 8 bases spanning the gap. The DNA of the CDR3 is TGTGCCAGCTCACCGCCGGGAGCCTACGAGCAGTACTTC. Its translation: CASSPPGAYEQYF. Using reference TRBV18 and TRBJ2-7 for the parts outside the CDR3, the full variable domain is NAGVMQNPRHLVRRRGQEARLRCSPMKGHSHVYWYRQLPEEGLKFMVYLQKENIIDESGMPKERFSAEFPKEGPSILRIQQVVRGDSAAYFCASSPPGAYEQYFGPGTRLTVT.

This clone was seen many times. As DNA, the CDR3 is TGCGCCAGCAGCTTGGGTAGCGGGGGGGCAAATGAGCAGTTCTTC. Protein sequence: CASSLGSGGANEQFF. The rearrangement links TRBV5-1 to TRBJ2-1; 11 positions match TRBD2. The CDR3 extends over 15 amino acids. CDR1 and CDR2 from the germline V gene are SGHRS and YFSETQ. V was pared by 0 bases and J by 7 bases, with 3 bases of the junction left unmatched.

Of note for this clone: A much larger clone lies a single base off, so this may be a read error. This same CDR3 is encoded by further DNA sequences in the sample. This sequence joins TRBV20-1 and TRBJ2-1, with D possibly being TRBD2 (5 bases). The length of the CDR3 is 12 residues. Germline V CDR1 and CDR2: DFQATT, SNEGSKA (reference sequence). The CDR3 DNA reads TGCAGCGCCTGGGGAGCCTACAATGAGCAGTTCTTC. Protein: CSAWGAYNEQFF.

This clone was recorded a few times. Germline is not matched at one junction end, which may reflect a read error. The V call is TRBV5-4, the J call TRBJ2-3; TRBD2 matches 11 bases. Germline CDR1 SGHNT, CDR2 YYREEE (reference sequence). CDR3 length: 16 residues. The CDR3 loop reads CASRLGTSGNTDTQYF. For the CDR3, the DNA is TGTGCCAGCAGGTTGGGGACTAGCGGAAACACAGATACGCAGTATTTT.

This clone was observed at least ten times. This may come from a read error, since a much larger clone is one base off. The chain joins TRBV29-1 to TRBJ2-1; a weak D match, TRBD2 (6 bases). Germline V gene lookup returns CDR1 SQVTM and CDR2 ANQGSEA. This CDR3 is 12 amino acids long. CDR3 amino acids: CSVEDYYNVQFF. CDR3 sequence (DNA): TGCAGCGTTGAGGACTACTACAATGTGCAGTTCTTC.

This clone was counted at least ten times. The rearrangement joins TRBV19 to TRBJ2-1; maybe TRBD1 (6 bases). This CDR3 comprises 12 residues. The V end lost 10 bases, the J end lost 4 bases, and 11 bases lay between the germline ends. CDR1 is LNHDA, CDR2 SQIVND, per germline (reference sequence). As DNA, the CDR3 is TGTGCCACCAGGGGACGATACAATGAGCAGTTCTTC. Translated, it gives CATRGRYNEQFF.

This chain uses TRBV4-2 with TRBJ1-2; D gene uncertain. There are 14 residues in the CDR3. V gave up 3 bases and J gave up 4 bases, with 12 bases separating them. CDR1 and CDR2 from the germline V gene are LGHNA and YNFKEQ. CDR3: CASSQTLEGYGYTF. CDR3 bases: TGTGCCAGCAGCCAGACTCTAGAAGGCTATGGCTACACCTTC.

This clone was seen at least ten times. This sequence joins TRBV28 and TRBJ2-1; 7 nucleotides agree with TRBD1. This CDR3 contains 15 residues. V shed 6 bases and J 7 bases; nucleotides not matched to a gene: 12. Germline-derived CDR1 and CDR2 are MDHEN and SYDVKM. The CDR3 coding sequence is TGTGCCAGCAGCCCCTCCGACAGGGTAGGTAATGAGCAGTTCTTC. Its protein is CASSPSDRVGNEQFF.

This sequence joins TRBV20-1 and TRBJ2-7; 8 nucleotides align to TRBD2. V shed 3 bases, J shed 3 bases, and the junction held 7 bases outside the gene matches. The CDR3 runs 14 residues. CDR1 DFQATT and CDR2 SNEGSKA come from the germline V gene (reference sequence). CDR3 nucleotide sequence: TGCAGTGCTAGGTTTCCGGGACTAGGCTACGAGCAGTACTTC. This gives the protein CSARFPGLGYEQYF.

This clone has a count of ten or more. This sequence joins TRBV12-3 or TRBV12-4 and TRBJ2-3; 7 nucleotides match TRBD2. Trimming took 3 bases from V and 4 from J; bases not matched to a gene: 10. The CDR3 consists of 16 residues. In nucleotides, the CDR3 is TGTGCCAGCAGTTTTTCCCGGACTAGGTTTCCAGATACGCAGTATTTT. Translating gives CASSFSRTRFPDTQYF.

This clone has at least ten counts. The rearrangement links TRBV5-1 to TRBJ1-2; the D gene is possibly TRBD1 (5 bases). Germline loops: CDR1 SGHRS, CDR2 YFSETQ. This CDR3 comprises 14 residues. The V and J ends lost 0 bases and 8 bases respectively, with 14 bases between them. CDR3 in DNA: TGCGCCAGCAGCTTGGCAGGGCAGTCCCGGGGCTACACCTTC. Amino acids: CASSLAGQSRGYTF.

This clone was picked up many times. The sample holds other DNA sequences that translate to the same CDR3. The genes are TRBV19 and TRBJ1-1; 7 bases line up with TRBD1. CDR1 and CDR2 from the germline V gene are LNHDA and SQIVND (reference sequence). The CDR3 is 15 residues long. V lost 0 bases to trimming and J lost 6 bases; unmatched junction nucleotides: 7. The CDR3, as DNA: TGTGCCAGTAGTATAGATACAGGGGCGGGGGCTGAAGCTTTCTTT. Translated, it gives CASSIDTGAGAEAFF.

This clone was counted only a few times. V usage is TRBV19 and J usage is TRBJ2-1, with 11 bases matching TRBD1. The CDR3 consists of 15 residues. The V gene's germline CDR1 is LNHDA and CDR2 SQIVND (reference sequence). V lost 5 bases, J lost 7 bases, and 7 bases stayed unmatched. In DNA form, the CDR3 reads TGTGCCAGTAGTGTCGGACAGGGGGCCTTTAATGAGCAGTTCTTC. Encoded protein: CASSVGQGAFNEQFF.

On this clone itself: This may arise from a read error, as a much more abundant clone is one base away. The V gene is TRBV7-2, the J gene TRBJ2-3, with D unresolved. The CDR3 sequence is 16 residues long. In germline, CDR1 is SGHTA, CDR2 FQGNSA. The chain's CDR3 is CVSSWAPRLPTDTQYF. In DNA, the CDR3 is TGTGTCAGCAGCTGGGCCCCGAGATTGCCGACAGATACGCAGTATTTT.

This clone was seen many times. The chain uses TRBV28 and TRBJ1-6, with TRBD1 matching 7 bases. Germline V gene lookup returns CDR1 MDHEN and CDR2 SYDVKM. With V trimmed by 5 bases and J by 7 bases, 8 bases remained unmatched. CDR3 length: 15 amino acids. Here the CDR3 DNA reads TGTGCCAGCAGTCTAGAGCCGGGACAGAATTCACCCCTCCACTTT. Translated, it gives CASSLEPGQNSPLHF. The whole variable domain, filled in from reference TRBV28 and TRBJ1-6, reads DVKVTQSSRYLVKRTGEKVFLECVQDMDHENMFWYRQDPGLGLRLIYFSYDVKMKEKGDIPEGYSVSREKKERFSLILESASTNQTSMYLCASSLEPGQNSPLHFGNGTRLTVT.

In this sample, this clone turned up many times. This chain uses TRBV28 with TRBJ2-7, with D possibly being TRBD2 (5 bases). Germline V gene lookup returns CDR1 MDHEN and CDR2 SYDVKM. This CDR3 contains 14 residues. Between the trimmed V and J ends, which lost 7 bases and 2 bases, there was a span of 15 bases. CDR3 DNA: TGTGCCAGCAACGAGGGTAAGGGAACCTACGAGCAGTACTTC. It specifies CASNEGKGTYEQYF.

This clone was seen at least ten times. The chain employs TRBV28 and TRBJ1-4, with 7 bases aligning to TRBD1. Germline V gene sequence: CDR1 MDHEN, CDR2 SYDVKM. The trim removed 7 bases at V and 6 bases at J, leaving 8 bases unmatched. This CDR3 region has 14 residues. The CDR3 region has the DNA TGTGCCAGCATTGACAGGGTGGGATATGAAAAACTGTTTTTT. Translated, it gives CASIDRVGYEKLFF. The whole variable domain, filled in from reference TRBV28 and TRBJ1-4, reads DVKVTQSSRYLVKRTGEKVFLECVQDMDHENMFWYRQDPGLGLRLIYFSYDVKMKEKGDIPEGYSVSREKKERFSLILESASTNQTSMYLCASIDRVGYEKLFFGSGTQLSVL.